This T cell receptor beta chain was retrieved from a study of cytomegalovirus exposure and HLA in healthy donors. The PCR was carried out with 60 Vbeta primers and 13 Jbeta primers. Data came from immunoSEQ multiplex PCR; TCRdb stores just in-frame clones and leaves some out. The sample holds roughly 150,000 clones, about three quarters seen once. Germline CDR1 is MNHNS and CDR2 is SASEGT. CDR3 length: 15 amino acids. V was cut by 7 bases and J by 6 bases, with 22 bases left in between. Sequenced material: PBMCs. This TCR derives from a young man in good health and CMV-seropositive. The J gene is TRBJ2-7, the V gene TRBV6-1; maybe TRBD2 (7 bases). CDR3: CASKLSGAGGSEQYF. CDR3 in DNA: TGTGCCAGCAAATTAAGCGGGGCTGGGGGCTCCGAGCAGTACTTC.